This T cell receptor beta chain emerged from a study of cytomegalovirus exposure and HLA in healthy donors. Study results and limitations: HLA alleles showed associations with some 17,000 TCR beta sequences in a later analysis, at a 0.05 false discovery rate. Most TCR beta V segments were productive about 87% or about 30% of the time in an earlier analysis. Certain indistinguishable V segments, among them TRBV6-2 and TRBV6-3, were excluded. Analysis performed later showed TCR beta chains linked to HLA being more clonally expanded than equally common others.

CDR1 and CDR2 (germline): LNHDA, SQIVND (reference sequence). The CDR3 is 13 amino acids. Trimming cost V 2 bases and J 3 bases, with 8 bases left between them. As concerns this clone: Antigen specificity is unknown.

The primer mix had 60 Vbeta and 13 Jbeta primers. Some clones are missing from TCRdb's copy, which holds only in-frame ones; the method was immunoSEQ multiplex PCR. Among around 160,000 clones listed, around 84% were seen once. The sequenced sample consisted of PBMCs. The rearrangement links TRBV19 to TRBJ2-7; D might be TRBD2 (5 bases). The sequence came from a man aged 40-49 years in good health and CMV-seropositive. As DNA, the CDR3 is TGTGCCAGTAGTATAAACCGGGACTACGAGCAGTACTTC. This gives the protein CASSINRDYEQYF. The full variable domain, with the rest looked up from reference TRBV19 and TRBJ2-7, is DGGITQSPKYLFRKEGQNVTLSCEQNLNHDAMYWYRQDPGQGLRLIYYSQIVNDFQKGDIAEGYSVSREKKESFPLTVTSAQKNPTAFYLCASSINRDYEQYFGPGTRLTVT.